What follows describes a single TCR beta chain. This clone was picked up a small number of times. The clone's antigen remains unknown. Qualities for individual bases were not recorded, and no much larger clone is one base off. From each donor, a single peripheral blood sample of roughly 0.11 L on average was drawn into heparinised tubes. A BD FACSAria II and a panel including CD45RO, CCR7, CD25, CD127, CD95 and CD27 were used to sort naive, central memory, regulatory and stem cell-like memory CD4+ T cells. Purity was above 98% for every sorted population. PBMCs were isolated right away by Lymphoprep density gradient centrifugation and were stained directly, without culture. So that batch effects would be minimized, each experiment stained and sorted samples in pairs, pairing one healthy donor with one patient. All of the isolated RNA was reverse transcribed with the High Capacity cDNA Reverse Transcription Kit, so expressed TCRB transcripts were sequenced. Naive, central memory and regulatory T cell samples underwent deep immunoSEQ sequencing, averaging around 3.7 million total reads per sample. Sorted cells were lysed in RLT buffer, and RNA was extracted using DNase-treated RNeasy Micro or Mini kits according to cell number. To prevent cross-contamination, each cell subset was processed individually, whereas patient and healthy donor samples were processed jointly. Using the immunoSEQ multiplex PCR, TCRB sequences were amplified from cDNA into 87-bp fragments spanning the CDR3 region. The amplicons were sequenced using the Illumina HiSeq platform. Per the original workflow: Synthetic template baselines were used to correct PCR bias computationally, reads within Hamming distance 2 were collapsed together, and singletons that could not be merged were discarded. By aligning reads against IMGT, V, D and J genes, CDR3 length, and insertions or deletions at six rearrangement sites were assigned. Within each subset, clonotype counts were normalized to the number of sorted cells before true diversity and Gini coefficients were calculated with the tcR R package. The overlap coefficient, calculated on TCRB nucleotide sequences, was used to measure repertoire sharing. Imported from immuneACCESS, the table was reduced by TCRdb to in-frame sequences with V and J called. These copies leave out some clones; in studies compared against another copy, an unresolved V gene accounts for under half, and the cause of the remainder is not known. V and J calls and clone size follow that table, whereas D and trimming were derived from the DNA. Within this sample are 300,000 to 350,000 clones, with roughly 8% of them counted one time only. The top ten constitute 0.44% of the sample.

These data are taken from a study of beta chain features in type 1 diabetes (dated by TCRdb to 2016 to 2018). Some background on the complete study: No differences in mean age, gender distribution, total cell number or subset yield were found between patients and healthy donors. In the study, TCRB repertoires of sorted circulating CD4+ T cell subsets from recently diagnosed type 1 diabetes patients were compared with those of matched healthy donors. A total of about 100 million sorted cells were examined across all samples, and RNA yield correlated strongly with the number of cells per subset. Naive and central memory subsets were obtained from all 28 donors, but regulatory and stem cell-like memory subsets were isolated from only 8 patients and roughly eight healthy donors.

Broader findings and caveats from the paper: Patients with type 1 diabetes made fewer insertions and deleted more nucleotides at VDJ recombination sites, implying thymic rearrangement abnormalities. Naive, central memory and regulatory TCRB repertoires appeared to be more similar among patients than among healthy donors. In all four CD4+ subsets, TCRB CDR3 length was moderately but significantly shorter in type 1 diabetes patients. HLA sub-analyses involved small numbers of individuals, so any influence of HLA type on TCRB rearrangement remained unresolved. Because cDNA rather than genomic DNA was sequenced, highly expressing activated cells could have been over-represented, although no difference in activation and CD3 levels was found between groups. PCR may preferentially amplify shorter templates, but because patient and control samples were amplified and corrected together, any resulting skew would affect both groups equally.

The specimen sequenced was central memory CD4+ T cells from blood. This TCR was sampled from a woman under 30 in good health.

The sequence in DNA is TGTGCCAGCTCACTAAGACAGATATCCTCTGGGGCCAACGTCCTGACTTTC. This encodes CASSLRQISSGANVLTF. The chain joins TRBV18 to TRBJ2-6; the D gene is perhaps TRBD1, from 5 matching bases. The CDR3 numbers 17 residues from cysteine through phenylalanine. The CDR3 DNA has 51 bases and is translated from base 1. From the germline V gene, CDR1 is KGHSH and CDR2 is LQKENI. A distance of 13 bases separates the germline ends of V and J, which lose 4 bases and 0 bases respectively.